One sample yielded the 25 T cell receptor beta chains listed below, sequenced in a study of T cell clonality in common variable immunodeficiency. Study-wide points: Common variable immunodeficiency TCR beta sequences reportedly had fewer deletions and N-nucleotide insertions.

TCRdb keeps only in-frame clones here, not all; method: immunoSEQ multiplex PCR. The sample contains fewer than 25,000 clones, none of them singletons. Their specific antigens are unknown. The specimen was peripheral blood mononuclear cells. The receptors were gathered from a human donor with common variable immunodeficiency.

This clone has more than one count but fewer than ten. The CDR3 extends 3 residues past the end of the read, so its final part is completed from the germline J gene. The V call is TRBV18, the J call TRBJ2-4; no clear D gene. Germline V gene sequence: CDR1 KGHSH, CDR2 LQKENI. CDR3 length: 13 residues. The CDR3 DNA, read in part, is TGTGCCAGCTCACCGGGCCGACAATGGAAT. This codes for CASSPGRQWN. In full, the CDR3 is CASSPGRQWNQYF.

Points on this clone: Read coverage stops 3 residues before the CDR3 terminus; the germline J gene supplies the remainder. J is TRBJ2-6 and V is TRBV7-6, with unresolved D. CDR1 is SGHVS, CDR2 FNYEAQ, per germline. The CDR3 is 15 amino acids. Trimming removed 0 bases at V and 4 bases at J, with 7 bases between. The CDR3 loop reads CASSLAGQGANVLTF. CDR3 DNA, as far as it was read: TGTGCCAGCAGCTTAGCAGGGCAAGGGGCCAACGTC.

This clone was seen a handful of times. The CDR3 goes on 3 residues after the read ends, and that part is filled in from the germline J gene. This sequence joins TRBV18 and TRBJ1-1; 7 bases map to TRBD1. J gave up 6 bases and V 2 bases, and 6 bases lay outside the gene matches. The CDR3 has 14 amino acids. Germline CDR1 is KGHSH and CDR2 is LQKENI. This CDR3 is CASSPDRAISEAFF. CDR3 DNA (partial): TGTGCCAGCTCACCAGACAGGGCTATATCTGAA.

A word on this clone: The read stops 3 residues short of the end of the CDR3; the missing end is completed from the germline J gene. The gene calls are TRBV29-1 and TRBJ2-7; 15 bases line up with TRBD2. The CDR3 has 14 amino acids. V lost 6 bases, J lost 4 bases, and 4 bases stayed unmatched. From germline, CDR1 is SQVTM and CDR2 ANQGSEA. CDR3 bases read: TGCAGCGTGGCCGGACTAGCGGGAGGGTACGAG. It translates to CSVAGLAGGYE. The entire CDR3 sequence reads CSVAGLAGGYEQYF.

This clone rates as medium-sized (0.01 to 0.1%). The CDR3 is cut off 3 residues early in the read; its end comes from the germline J gene. This rearrangement joins TRBV5-4 to TRBJ2-1; D remains ambiguous. V shed 5 bases and J shed 0 bases, with 6 bases lying between them. Germline CDR1 SGHNT, CDR2 YYREEE (reference sequence). This CDR3 is 13 amino acids long. CDR3 amino acids: CASRTDSYNEQFF. CDR3 DNA (partial): TGTGCCAGCAGAACTGACTCCTACAATGAG. The full variable domain, with the rest looked up from reference TRBV5-4 and TRBJ2-1, is ETGVTQSPTHLIKTRGQQVTLRCSSQSGHNTVSWYQQALGQGPQFIFQYYREEENGRGNFPPRFSGLQFPNYSSELNVNALELDDSALYLCASRTDSYNEQFFGPGTRLTVL.

The covered CDR3 bases are TGTGCCAGTAGTCCCGGACAGGGGGGTAATAGCAATCAGCCC. This sequence encodes CASSPGQGGNSNQP. The full CDR3 protein is CASSPGQGGNSNQPQHF. The chain employs TRBV19 and TRBJ1-5; 10 bases fit TRBD1. The CDR3 end lies 3 residues beyond the end of the read and is filled in from the germline J gene. This CDR3 has 17 residues. Germline V lookup: CDR1 LNHDA, CDR2 SQIVND (reference sequence). With V trimmed by 5 bases and J by 0 bases, 7 bases remained unmatched. Full variable domain (outside the CDR3, taken from reference TRBV19 and TRBJ1-5): DGGITQSPKYLFRKEGQNVTLSCEQNLNHDAMYWYRQDPGQGLRLIYYSQIVNDFQKGDIAEGYSVSREKKESFPLTVTSAQKNPTAFYLCASSPGQGGNSNQPQHFGDGTRLSIL.

This clone showed up just a few times. Read data end 3 residues before the CDR3 end; the end is taken from the germline J gene. The J gene is TRBJ2-7, the V gene TRBV6-1; D is perhaps TRBD1 (6 bases). The germline CDR1 and CDR2 sequences are MNHNS and SASEGT. The CDR3 loop spans 13 amino acids. Trimming removed 6 bases from V and 5 bases from J, with 14 bases in between. The sequenced part of the CDR3 DNA is TGTGCCAGCAGGGAAACAGGGTTTGACGAG. This encodes CASRETGFDE. The whole CDR3 sequence reads CASRETGFDEQYF.

This clone was found many times. Read sequence stops 3 residues before the CDR3 end, and the germline J gene provides the missing end. The rearrangement joins TRBV7-8 to TRBJ2-1; 7 bases are shared with TRBD2. This CDR3 is built from 14 residues. Germline CDR1 reads SGHVS; CDR2 reads FQNEAQ. With 1 base clipped from V and 7 bases from J, the junction kept 4 bases outside the gene matches. The CDR3 bases that were read are TGTGCCAGCAGCTTAGGAGGGGAGGGAAATGAG. It specifies CASSLGGEGNE. The whole CDR3 protein is CASSLGGEGNEQFF.

The sample holds many counts of this clone. The read stops 3 residues short of the end of the CDR3; the missing end is completed from the germline J gene. In the same sample, other DNA sequences code for this CDR3. The chain uses TRBV6-2 or TRBV6-3 and TRBJ2-1, with TRBD1 identical over 8 bases. V gave up 5 bases and J gave up 6 bases; unmatched junction bases: 9. The CDR3 totals 15 residues. Germline values: CDR1 MNHEY, CDR2 SVGEGT. Partial CDR3 DNA: TGTGCCAGCAGTCGAGGACAGGGTAGGGGCAATGAG. This encodes CASSRGQGRGNE. The full CDR3 is CASSRGQGRGNEQFF.

This clone was counted only a few times. The read comes to an end 3 residues before the CDR3 does, leaving the germline J gene to fill in the end. The V gene is TRBV18, the J gene TRBJ2-7; D not resolved. The CDR3 is 16 residues long. V lost 3 bases and J lost 0, with 15 bases in between. The germline V gene encodes CDR1 KGHSH and CDR2 LQKENI. Partial CDR3 DNA: TGTGCCAGCTCACCGGCACCTAGAAGACGCTCCTACGAG. Protein: CASSPAPRRRSYE. The whole CDR3 region reads CASSPAPRRRSYEQYF.

This clone was detected a few times. The CDR3 is cut off 3 residues early in the read; its end comes from the germline J gene. The chain recombines TRBV20-1 with TRBJ2-3; tentatively, D is TRBD1 (6 bases). V was shortened by 3 bases and J by 4 bases, with 11 bases between the two germline ends. CDR3 length: 13 amino acids. The germline CDR1 and CDR2 sequences are DFQATT and SNEGSKA (reference sequence). CDR3 bases read: TGCAGTGCTAGGGGGGCAGTCCCAGATACG. Protein product: CSARGAVPDT. The complete CDR3 protein is CSARGAVPDTQYF.

This clone was found a few times. The CDR3 end is not reached by the read, which stops 3 residues before it; the germline J gene fills it in. This sequence joins TRBV30 and TRBJ2-6; D gene unclear. Germline CDR1 GTSNPN, CDR2 SVGIG (reference sequence). The germline V and J ends were trimmed by 2 bases and 5 bases, with 13 bases remaining between them. CDR3 length: 15 residues. The part of the CDR3 DNA that was read is TGTGCCTGGAGTAGGTTGGTTCATCGGGCCAACGTC. Protein: CAWSRLVHRANV. The CDR3 reads in full as CAWSRLVHRANVLTF.

This clone was counted a few times. The covered CDR3 bases are TGTGCCAGTAGTATTACGCCAGGGGCAAGCAATCAGCCC. Its protein product is CASSITPGASNQP. The complete CDR3 protein is CASSITPGASNQPQHF. This rearrangement joins TRBV19 to TRBJ1-5, with D possibly being TRBD1 (6 bases). The read terminates 3 residues before the CDR3 end, so the remaining end is supplied by the germline J gene. Germline CDR1 LNHDA, CDR2 SQIVND (reference sequence). CDR3 size: 16 residues. With 3 bases removed from V and 1 base from J, the gap between germline ends came to 13 bases.

This clone occurred a few times. The read falls 3 residues short of the CDR3 end, and the missing part is taken from the germline J gene. The chain uses TRBV6-2 or TRBV6-3 and TRBJ2-3, with 13 bases aligning to TRBD2. This CDR3 has 15 residues. Germline V gene sequence: CDR1 MNHEY, CDR2 SVGEGT. V shed 8 bases, J shed 4 bases, and the junction held 6 bases outside the gene matches. CDR3 bases read: TGTGCCAGCTGTAGACTAGCGGGGGGTGCAGATACG. It yields the protein CASCRLAGGADT. The whole CDR3 protein is CASCRLAGGADTQYF.

This clone was counted between two and nine times. The DNA read from the CDR3 is TGTGCCAGCAGCTTAGGGGCAGGGGAAAACTACGAG. This codes for CASSLGAGENYE. The full-length CDR3 reads as CASSLGAGENYEQYF. The chain combines TRBV7-6 with TRBJ2-7; D is possibly TRBD1 (6 bases). The read comes to an end 3 residues before the CDR3 does, leaving the germline J gene to fill in the end. This CDR3 comprises 15 residues. Deletions cut 1 base from V and 3 bases from J, with 13 bases between. Germline-derived CDR1 and CDR2 are SGHVS and FNYEAQ.

A few counts support this clone. The CDR3 region is CASSFAAGINEQFF. The sequenced part of the CDR3 DNA is TGCGCCAGCAGCTTTGCGGCGGGGATCAATGAG. V usage is TRBV5-1 and J usage is TRBJ2-1, with D perhaps matching TRBD2 (6 bases). The CDR3 goes on 3 residues after the read ends, and that part is filled in from the germline J gene. Germline V gene data show CDR1 as SGHRS and CDR2 as YFSETQ. V lost 2 bases and J lost 6, with 12 bases in between. This CDR3 is built from 14 residues.

This clone has a count of ten or more. The read halts 3 residues ahead of the CDR3 end, with the missing end drawn from the germline J gene. The chain combines TRBV5-1 with TRBJ2-5, with 8 bases aligning to TRBD1. Germline V gives CDR1 SGHRS, CDR2 YFSETQ. The CDR3 has 13 amino acids. V was pared by 9 bases and J by 5 bases, with 9 bases of the junction left unmatched. The part of the CDR3 DNA that was read is TGCGCCACCTCAGGGGGCGAGGGGGAGACC. Translating it yields CATSGGEGET. The full-length CDR3 reads as CATSGGEGETQYF.

This clone was recorded a few times. The read stops 3 residues short of the end of the CDR3; the missing end is completed from the germline J gene. The chain combines TRBV20-1 with TRBJ1-6; D might be TRBD1 (5 bases). Looked up from germline, CDR1 is DFQATT and CDR2 is SNEGSKA (reference sequence). The CDR3 runs to 15 residues. Trimming cost V 1 base and J 7 bases, with 14 bases left between them. Partial CDR3 DNA: TGCAGTGCTAGAGGGGCGCAGGGATGGAATTCACCC. Residues: CSARGAQGWNSP. The whole CDR3 protein reads CSARGAQGWNSPLHF.

This clone has more than one count but fewer than ten. The DNA ends 3 residues before the CDR3 does, and the rest of the CDR3 is filled in from the germline J gene. This sequence joins TRBV7-9 and TRBJ2-7; weak D call: TRBD1 (6 bases). Germline V gives CDR1 SEHNR, CDR2 FQNEAQ (reference sequence). The CDR3 is 13 amino acids. Deletions cut 8 bases from V and 0 bases from J, with 11 bases between. The CDR3 bases that were read are TGTGCCAGCCGGGACACCAACTCCTACGAG. It encodes CASRDTNSYE. The complete CDR3 reads CASRDTNSYEQYF.

As concerns this clone: The sequence runs out 3 residues before the end of the CDR3; the remainder is reconstructed from the germline J gene. The chain employs TRBV19 and TRBJ2-7, with 8 bases aligning to TRBD1. With V trimmed by 4 bases and J by 3 bases, 11 bases remained unmatched. In germline, CDR1 is LNHDA, CDR2 SQIVND (reference sequence). This CDR3 has 16 residues. The covered CDR3 bases are TGTGCCAGTAGTACCAGGGGACAGGCAGTTTACTACGAG. It yields the protein CASSTRGQAVYYE. The entire CDR3 reads CASSTRGQAVYYEQYF.

The CDR3 bases that were read are TGTGCCAGCAGCAAAGTGGCTTTTGAG. Encoded protein: CASSKVAFE. The entire CDR3 protein is CASSKVAFEQFF. The V call is TRBV7-9, the J call TRBJ2-1; D is ambiguous. The read ends 3 residues before the CDR3 terminus; that terminus is restored from the germline J gene. Trimming removed 5 bases at V and 9 bases at J, with 11 bases between. CDR3 length: 12 residues. The germline V gene has CDR1 SEHNR and CDR2 FQNEAQ (reference sequence). Looking up the rest from reference TRBV7-9 and TRBJ2-1 gives the full variable domain: DTGVSQNPRHKITKRGQNVTFRCDPISEHNRLYWYRQTLGQGPEFLTYFQNEAQLEKSRLLSDRFSAERPKGSFSTLEIQRTEQGDSAMYLCASSKVAFEQFFGPGTRLTVL.

This clone was seen a handful of times. From the germline J gene comes the end of the CDR3, since the read stops 3 residues before it. The chain joins TRBV30 to TRBJ1-5; TRBD1 matches at 9 bases. Germline CDR1 is GTSNPN and CDR2 is SVGIG (reference sequence). Trimming took 1 base from V and 5 from J; bases not matched to a gene: 12. The CDR3 runs to 17 residues. The sequenced part of the CDR3 DNA is TGTGCCTGGAGTGAGGGGACAGGGCGTTTTAGGGATCAGCCC. Protein sequence: CAWSEGTGRFRDQP. The whole CDR3 protein reads CAWSEGTGRFRDQPQHF.

With regard to this clone: The CDR3 end falls 3 residues outside the read, so it is completed with the germline J gene. The rearrangement uses TRBV5-6 and TRBJ1-5; no firm D call. CDR1 is SGHDT, CDR2 YYEEEE, per germline. This CDR3 has 12 amino acids. CDR3 in amino acids: CASSLGEGPQHF. Partial CDR3 DNA: TGTGCCAGCAGCTTGGGCGAGGGTCCC.

This clone has more than one count but fewer than ten. The read is 3 residues too short to cover the CDR3 end, so that end is filled in from the germline J gene. The chain carries TRBV7-9 and TRBJ1-3, with D uncertain. Trimming cost V 1 base and J 0 bases, with 7 bases left between them. CDR1 and CDR2 from the germline V gene are SEHNR and FQNEAQ (reference sequence). The CDR3 loop spans 15 amino acids. CDR3 sequence: CASSLVPGSGNTIYF. CDR3 DNA (partial): TGTGCCAGCAGCTTAGTACCGGGCTCTGGAAACACC. Full variable domain (missing parts from reference TRBV7-9 and TRBJ1-3): DTGVSQNPRHKITKRGQNVTFRCDPISEHNRLYWYRQTLGQGPEFLTYFQNEAQLEKSRLLSDRFSAERPKGSFSTLEIQRTEQGDSAMYLCASSLVPGSGNTIYFGEGSWLTVV.

The table lists this clone with a few counts. The sequenced fragment ends 3 residues before the CDR3 boundary, so the rest is inferred from the germline J gene. J is TRBJ2-7 and V is TRBV7-2; D is unclear. Germline values: CDR1 SGHTA, CDR2 FQGNSA. V gave up 1 base and J gave up 6 bases, with 4 bases separating them. The CDR3 is 11 residues long. The DNA read from the CDR3 is TGTGCCAGCAGCTTAGACAGCGAG. This gives the protein CASSLDSE. The whole CDR3 sequence is CASSLDSEQYF.